This T cell receptor (beta chain) was captured in a study of T cells in Graves' hyperthyroidism and ophthalmopathy. Overall study findings and caveats: In blood, most of the thyroid clonotypes expanded above 0.001 were also present.

Criteria for exclusion of patients were uncontrolled infection, other autoimmune disease, pregnancy or lactation. Source material for PBMCs was over 8 ml fresh peripheral blood. Regarding this clonotype: Its antigen remains unknown.

The V gene lost 1 base and the J gene lost 0 bases, with 7 bases spanning the gap. The CDR3 sequence is 15 residues long. Germline V gene sequence: CDR1 DFQATT, CDR2 SNEGSKA (reference sequence). Amplification of TCR beta CDR3 regions used RNA as the template. When the TCR CDR3 underwent first-round RT-PCR, the HTBI primer set was used. TCRdb redid the calling of the multiplex PCR reads with MiXCR, one entry per CDR3 protein. The sample yields under 400,000 distinct CDR3 sequences, approximately 14% seen once. This chain uses TRBV20-1 with TRBJ2-6; possibly TRBD2 for D (5 bases). The sequence derives from an older woman with Graves' hyperthyroidism. The sample comprised blood. The CDR3 spells CSARAGSSGANVLTF. DNA of the CDR3: TGCAGTGCTAGAGCGGGGAGCTCTGGGGCCAACGTCCTGACTTTC.